This TCR beta chain came from a study of blood T cells in healthy people across ages. Study-wide context: Per two T cells, about one barcoded beta molecule was captured through template switching.

This clonotype was seen repeatedly, ten times or more. What it binds is unknown. Together with a sample-barcoded 5' primer, a J-beta primer mix was included in a second PCR lasting about 7 to 11 cycles. TCRdb reanalysed the 5' RACE reads using MiXCR and keeps one entry per CDR3 protein. Of some 1,500,000 distinct CDR3 sequences listed, approximately 43% are singletons. Each donor gave 9 to 10 milliliters of peripheral blood. Each sample used at least 7 million PBMCs. The germline V and J ends were trimmed by 0 bases and 10 bases, with 14 bases remaining between them. CDR3 length: 13 residues. Germline-derived CDR1 and CDR2 are SQVTM and ANQGSEA. Study-wide findings and caveats: Long-lived donors carried more naive CD4+ cells and greater diversity than aged donors.

The rearrangement joins TRBV29-1 to TRBJ2-3; the D gene is possibly TRBD2 (5 bases). Sequencing used blood. The sequence derives from a woman aged 18-35 years in good health. Here the CDR3 DNA reads TGCAGCGTTGAAGATACTTACGGGGTGTCGCAGTATTTT. Translated: CSVEDTYGVSQYF.